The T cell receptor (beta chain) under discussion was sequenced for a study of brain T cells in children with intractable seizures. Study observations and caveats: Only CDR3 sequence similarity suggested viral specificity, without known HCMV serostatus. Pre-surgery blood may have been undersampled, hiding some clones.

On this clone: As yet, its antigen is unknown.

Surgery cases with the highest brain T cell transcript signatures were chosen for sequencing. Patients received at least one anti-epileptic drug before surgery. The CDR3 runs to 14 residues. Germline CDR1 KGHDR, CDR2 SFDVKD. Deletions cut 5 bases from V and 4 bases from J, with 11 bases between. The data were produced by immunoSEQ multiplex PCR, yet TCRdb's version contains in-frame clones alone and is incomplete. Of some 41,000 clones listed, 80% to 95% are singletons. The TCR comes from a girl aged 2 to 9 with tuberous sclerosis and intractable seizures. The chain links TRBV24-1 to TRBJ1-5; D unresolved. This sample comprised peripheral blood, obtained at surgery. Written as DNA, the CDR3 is TGTGCCACCAGTGTTGGCAGAACTAATCAGCCCCAGCATTTT. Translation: CATSVGRTNQPQHF.